One sample yielded the 21 T cell receptor beta chains listed below, sequenced in a study of CXCR3-negative and CXCR3-positive naive CD8 T cells. Antigens for these TCRs are unknown. UMI-tagged TRB cDNA libraries were built via 5' RACE. Following a re-call of the 5' RACE reads, TCRdb has one entry per CDR3 protein and lacks DNA. Its table records roughly 61,000 distinct CDR3 sequences. Overall study results and limits: Researchers report that CXCR3-positive naive cells carry more hydrophobic TRB CDR3s than CXCR3-negative naive cells.

Sequencing was carried out using naive CXCR3+ CD8+ T cells from blood. Regarding subset: CD45RO-CCR7+CD27+CD95- naive CD8+ T cells expressing CXCR3 (TNR3+). The receptor set was obtained from a human donor in good health. Some clones in this sample may be carry-over from other donors' samples.

V is TRBV25-1 and J is TRBJ2-7; TCRdb gives TRBD1 as the D gene, but with no DNA this cannot be confirmed. This CDR3 region has 14 residues. Germline V gene lookup returns CDR1 MGHDK and CDR2 SYGVNS. CDR3 in amino acids: CASSEGQGGYEQYF.

The chain recombines TRBV21-1 with TRBJ2-5. TRBV21-1 is listed as a pseudogene. The length of the CDR3 is 13 residues. The chain's CDR3 is CASSTTDQETQYF.

The chain links TRBV27 to TRBJ2-2. The germline V gene encodes CDR1 MNHEY and CDR2 SMNVEV (reference sequence). This CDR3 comprises 12 residues. CDR3 sequence: CASSFPTGELFF.

The CDR3 reads CASRTPGLAAYEQYF. The chain combines TRBV6-6 with TRBJ2-7; no DNA is available, so the TRBD2 call from TCRdb remains unchecked. CDR1 MNHNY and CDR2 SVGAGI come from the germline V gene (reference sequence). There are 15 residues in the CDR3.

The chain uses TRBV5-1 and TRBJ2-1; TCRdb reports TRBD1, a call that lacks DNA to check it against. Germline V gene lookup returns CDR1 SGHRS and CDR2 YFSETQ. The CDR3 is made up of 14 amino acids. This CDR3 is CASSLERTSNEQFF.

The rearrangement joins TRBV7-3 to TRBJ1-2. Germline V gene lookup returns CDR1 SGHTA and CDR2 FQGTGA. The CDR3 spans 15 residues. The chain's CDR3 is CASSPSGSGGYGYTF.

The chain uses TRBV6-6 and TRBJ1-2; TCRdb selects TRBD1, and the lack of DNA leaves this call unchecked. Germline V gene sequence: CDR1 MNHNY, CDR2 SVGAGI (reference sequence). The CDR3 loop spans 13 amino acids. Here the CDR3 reads CASSYSPGAGYTF.

The genes are TRBV12-3 or TRBV12-4 and TRBJ2-2. The CDR3 is made up of 13 amino acids. CDR3 loop: CASQEGSPGELFF.

This rearrangement joins TRBV15 to TRBJ1-1; absent DNA, TCRdb's TRBD1 call cannot be checked. Germline assignment: CDR1 LNHNV and CDR2 YYDKDF (reference sequence). The CDR3 is 13 residues long. The CDR3: CATSKRGGTEAFF. Complete variable domain (other parts from reference TRBV15 and TRBJ1-1): DAMVIQNPRYQVTQFGKPVTLSCSQTLNHNVMYWYQQKSSQAPKLLFHYYDKDFNNEADTPDNFQSRRPNTSFCFLDIRSPGLGDTAMYLCATSKRGGTEAFFGQGTRLTVV.

The genes are TRBV19 and TRBJ2-1; TCRdb calls TRBD2, which cannot be checked without DNA. Germline CDR1 is LNHDA and CDR2 is SQIVND (reference sequence). The length of the CDR3 is 15 residues. The CDR3 spells CASSRTSGDYNEQFF.

The V gene is TRBV4-3, the J gene TRBJ2-7. Looked up from germline, CDR1 is LGHNA and CDR2 is YSLEER. The length of the CDR3 is 13 residues. The CDR3 is CASSQSQKFEQYF.

This rearrangement joins TRBV28 to TRBJ1-6. Germline CDR1 reads MDHEN; CDR2 reads SYDVKM. The CDR3 loop spans 14 amino acids. This CDR3 reads CASSSYREGSPLHF.

V is TRBV7-7 and J is TRBJ2-1; TCRdb outputs TRBD2, but without DNA this stays unchecked. The CDR3 consists of 14 residues. CDR1 is SSHAT, CDR2 FNYEAQ, per germline (reference sequence). The CDR3: CASSPIGGSYEQFF.

The chain is built from TRBV6-5 and TRBJ2-3. There are 14 residues in the CDR3. Germline CDR1 and CDR2: MNHEY and SVGAGI. CDR3 protein: CASSYSEGTDTQYF.

The rearrangement links TRBV11-2 to TRBJ2-1. CDR3 length equals 14 residues. CDR1 SGHAT and CDR2 FQNNGV come from the germline V gene. The CDR3 loop is CASSSADYYNEQFF.

The chain uses TRBV7-8 and TRBJ2-3. The CDR3 sequence is 13 residues long. Germline V gene data show CDR1 as SGHVS and CDR2 as FQNEAQ. CDR3 protein: CASSLVNGDTQYF. Looking up the rest from reference TRBV7-8 and TRBJ2-3 gives the full variable domain: GAGVSQSPRYKVAKRGQDVALRCDPISGHVSLFWYQQALGQGPEFLTYFQNEAQLDKSGLPSDRFFAERPEGSVSTLKIQRTQQEDSAVYLCASSLVNGDTQYFGPGTRLTVL.

The CDR3 loop is CASSYGPGNTIYF. The rearrangement links TRBV6-5 to TRBJ1-3. CDR1 is MNHEY and CDR2 is SVGAGI in the germline V gene. CDR3 size: 13 residues.

The rearrangement joins TRBV7-6 to TRBJ2-6; absent DNA, TCRdb's TRBD1 call cannot be checked. The CDR3 runs 16 residues. Germline CDR1 reads SGHVS; CDR2 reads FNYEAQ. CDR3 region: CASSPPAHSGANVLTF.

CDR3 region: CASSWTGDRETQYF. The chain uses TRBV13 and TRBJ2-5; the TCRdb D gene call, TRBD1, has no DNA to confirm it. The CDR3 is made up of 14 amino acids. In germline, CDR1 is PRHDT, CDR2 FYEKMQ (reference sequence). The whole variable domain, filled in from reference TRBV13 and TRBJ2-5, reads AAGVIQSPRHLIKEKRETATLKCYPIPRHDTVYWYQQGPGQDPQFLISFYEKMQSDKGSIPDRFSAQQFSDYHSELNMSSLELGDSALYFCASSWTGDRETQYFGPGTRLLVL.

This chain links TRBV12-3 or TRBV12-4 with TRBJ1-3; TCRdb selects TRBD1, and the lack of DNA leaves this call unchecked. The CDR3 totals 14 residues. This CDR3 reads CAKFSGLSGNTIYF.

The rearrangement joins TRBV7-2 to TRBJ2-1; the D gene TCRdb calls, TRBD2, cannot be checked with no DNA. CDR3 length: 13 residues. CDR1 and CDR2 from the germline V gene are SGHTA and FQGNSA. The CDR3 loop reads CASRTAGGYELFF.